One sample yielded the 32 T cell receptor beta chains listed below, sequenced in a study of shared clonotypes between healthy human individuals. The data were produced by immunoSEQ multiplex PCR, yet TCRdb's version contains in-frame clones alone and is incomplete. The sample lists around 88,000 clones, about two thirds occurring once. Sequences were obtained from memory CD8+ T cells sorted from blood. Subset in this sample: CD45RO+ cells pooled with CCR7-negative TemRA cells. The receptors were gathered from a man aged 25 to 45 in good health.

This rearrangement joins TRBV5-1 to TRBJ2-5, with D tentatively TRBD1 (5 bases). Germline assignment: CDR1 SGHRS and CDR2 YFSETQ. The CDR3 totals 13 residues. V lost 0 bases and J 2 bases, leaving 5 bases between the germline ends. The CDR3 sequence is CASSLGQQETQYF. CDR3 in DNA: TGCGCCAGCAGCTTGGGACAGCAAGAGACCCAGTACTTC.

This clone came up many times. V gene TRBV11-2 combines with J gene TRBJ2-5, with TRBD1 as a possible D gene (6 bases). This CDR3 spans 13 amino acids. Trimming cost V 0 bases and J 4 bases, with 6 bases left between them. Germline V gene sequence: CDR1 SGHAT, CDR2 FQNNGV. The CDR3 spells CASSLDRGETQYF. DNA for the CDR3: TGTGCCAGCAGCTTAGACAGGGGAGAGACCCAGTACTTC. The whole variable domain, filled in from reference TRBV11-2 and TRBJ2-5, reads EAGVAQSPRYKIIEKRQSVAFWCNPISGHATLYWYQQILGQGPKLLIQFQNNGVVDDSQLPKDRFSAERLKGVDSTLKIQPAKLEDSAVYLCASSLDRGETQYFGPGTRLLVL.

The V call is TRBV7-8, the J call TRBJ2-3; 7 bases are a match to TRBD2. The CDR3 spans 17 residues. V lost 1 base, J lost 5 bases, and 12 bases stayed unmatched. Germline CDR1 is SGHVS and CDR2 is FQNEAQ. CDR3 loop: CASSLDGAGGSLDTQYF. CDR3 sequence (DNA): TGTGCCAGCAGCTTAGATGGGGCCGGCGGGAGTTTAGATACGCAGTATTTT.

This clone was counted a few times. A read error may account for a junction end that differs from germline. The J gene is TRBJ2-3, the V gene TRBV27; no clear D gene. Germline CDR1 MNHEY, CDR2 SMNVEV (reference sequence). The CDR3 consists of 13 residues. The CDR3 region has the DNA TGTGCCAGCCGTTTTCGGAGCACAGATACGCAGTATTTT. It specifies CASRFRSTDTQYF.

The chain combines TRBV28 with TRBJ2-5; no clear D gene. Germline V gives CDR1 MDHEN, CDR2 SYDVKM. The CDR3 has 12 residues. V lost 6 bases to trimming and J lost 7 bases, with 12 bases between them. Here the CDR3 reads CASSPDLATQYF. In DNA form, the CDR3 reads TGTGCCAGCAGCCCCGACCTTGCGACCCAGTACTTC.

V is TRBV29-1 and J is TRBJ2-5; TRBD2 might be the D (6 bases). V shed 2 bases and J shed 0 bases, with 7 bases lying between them. This CDR3 has 13 residues. In germline, CDR1 is SQVTM, CDR2 ANQGSEA. In DNA, the CDR3 is TGCAGCGTTGAACGGGACTACCAAGAGACCCAGTACTTC. As protein: CSVERDYQETQYF.

This clone was observed many times. This sequence joins TRBV10-1 and TRBJ2-2; TRBD2 might be the D (6 bases). The germline V gene encodes CDR1 WNHNN and CDR2 SYGVQD (reference sequence). The V end was cut by 6 bases, the J end by 0 bases, with 11 bases between. The CDR3 is 15 amino acids. For the CDR3, the DNA is TGCGCCAGCAGCCGGGACTTAGCGAACACCGGGGAGCTGTTTTTT. Amino acid sequence: CASSRDLANTGELFF.

This chain uses TRBV28 with TRBJ2-1; no reliable D call. The V end was cut by 4 bases, the J end by 8 bases, with 6 bases between. The germline V gene encodes CDR1 MDHEN and CDR2 SYDVKM. The CDR3 consists of 11 residues. CDR3 residues: CASSSIYEQFF. CDR3 DNA sequence: TGTGCCAGCAGTTCCATTTATGAGCAGTTCTTC.

As to this clone: At one end, the junction sequence differs from germline, possibly due to a read error. The chain employs TRBV27 and TRBJ2-7; unclear D gene. Per the germline V gene, CDR1 is MNHEY and CDR2 is SMNVEV (reference sequence). This CDR3 region has 8 residues. CDR3 protein: CASSPHDF. CDR3 bases: TGTGCCAGCAGCCCACATGACTTC.

There are a few counts of this clone. This chain joins TRBV7-9 and TRBJ2-2; D is unclear. CDR3 length: 12 residues. The V end lost 3 bases, the J end lost 6 bases, and 5 bases lay between the germline ends. Germline V gene lookup returns CDR1 SEHNR and CDR2 FQNEAQ (reference sequence). CDR3 coding DNA: TGTGCCAGCAGCTTTGTTGCCGGGGAGCTGTTTTTT. Translation gives CASSFVAGELFF.

In its sample, this clone was seen once. The CDR3 loop is CASSYSLQGPGYGYTF. The CDR3 bases are TGTGCCAGCAGTTACTCGCTGCAGGGGCCAGGCTATGGCTACACCTTC. This chain links TRBV6-6 with TRBJ1-2, with D possibly being TRBD1 (6 bases). This CDR3 comprises 16 residues. Germline values: CDR1 MNHNY, CDR2 SVGAGI (reference sequence). V was cut by 0 bases and J by 4 bases, with 15 bases left in between.

This clone has at least ten counts. The rearrangement joins TRBV4-2 to TRBJ2-1, with D possibly being TRBD2 (5 bases). This CDR3 is built from 18 residues. V was clipped by 1 base and J by 5 bases, with 21 bases between them. Germline-derived CDR1 and CDR2 are LGHNA and YNFKEQ. CDR3 amino acids: CASSQGSGMEPTDNEQFF. The CDR3, as DNA: TGTGCCAGCAGCCAAGGGAGCGGTATGGAACCAACCGACAATGAGCAGTTCTTC.

The chain has TRBV27 and TRBJ2-7; 8 positions agree with TRBD1. Looked up from germline, CDR1 is MNHEY and CDR2 is SMNVEV (reference sequence). Germline trimming cut 8 bases from V and 4 bases from J; bases unmatched to any gene: 1. This CDR3 has 11 amino acids. CDR3 loop: CASHRGYEQYF. CDR3 in DNA: TGTGCCAGCCACAGGGGGTACGAGCAGTACTTC.

The chain carries TRBV7-7 and TRBJ2-3; D possibly uses TRBD1 or TRBD2 (5 bases each). The V gene lost 5 bases and the J gene lost 8 bases, with 23 bases spanning the gap. CDR3 length equals 16 residues. CDR1 and CDR2 from the germline V gene are SSHAT and FNYEAQ (reference sequence). CDR3 in amino acids: CASSTRSGRDGGTQYF. The CDR3 DNA reads TGTGCCAGCAGCACCCGAAGCGGCAGGGATGGGGGTACGCAGTATTTT.

This clone was seen a handful of times. V and J are TRBV11-2 and TRBJ2-7; 8 nucleotides line up with TRBD1. J gave up 3 bases and V 1 base, and 8 bases lay outside the gene matches. The CDR3 has 16 amino acids. Germline-derived CDR1 and CDR2 are SGHAT and FQNNGV. The CDR3, as DNA: TGTGCCAGCAGCTTAGTATCGGGACAGGCCCTCTACGAGCAGTACTTC. Encoded protein: CASSLVSGQALYEQYF. Looking up the rest from reference TRBV11-2 and TRBJ2-7 gives the full variable domain: EAGVAQSPRYKIIEKRQSVAFWCNPISGHATLYWYQQILGQGPKLLIQFQNNGVVDDSQLPKDRFSAERLKGVDSTLKIQPAKLEDSAVYLCASSLVSGQALYEQYFGPGTRLTVT.

This clone was found a few times. The chain is built from TRBV18 and TRBJ2-1, with 8 bases identical to TRBD2. V dropped 0 bases and J dropped 5; count of bases not matched to a gene: 3. There are 15 residues in the CDR3. In germline, CDR1 is KGHSH, CDR2 LQKENI. The CDR3: CASSPPSGGHNEQFF. CDR3 sequence (DNA): TGTGCCAGCTCACCACCGAGCGGGGGACACAATGAGCAGTTCTTC.

The rearrangement joins TRBV7-8 to TRBJ1-2; weak D call: TRBD1 (5 bases). Germline V gene data show CDR1 as SGHVS and CDR2 as FQNEAQ. V was trimmed by 3 bases and J by 8 bases, leaving 16 bases between them. This CDR3 has 14 amino acids. For the CDR3, the DNA is TGTGCCAGCAGCTTCTTATCGGGGGACGAGGGCTACACCTTC. Protein: CASSFLSGDEGYTF.

The chain recombines TRBV18 with TRBJ2-1; 9 bases match TRBD2. From germline, CDR1 is KGHSH and CDR2 LQKENI. The length of the CDR3 is 20 residues. After removal of 0 bases from V and 5 bases from J, the junction contained 17 bases not matched to a gene. CDR3 protein: CASSPPLGRWASGNNNEQFF. CDR3 in DNA: TGTGCCAGCTCACCACCGTTGGGGAGGTGGGCTAGCGGGAATAACAATGAGCAGTTCTTC.

This clone was seen ten or more times. This chain uses TRBV10-3 with TRBJ2-7, with 8 bases matching TRBD2. Germline lookup yields CDR1 ENHRY and CDR2 SYGVKD. Losses at the gene ends were 2 bases for V and 0 bases for J; bases not matched to a gene: 0. CDR3 size: 14 residues. The CDR3 protein is CAISEGTSSYEQYF. CDR3 DNA sequence: TGTGCCATCAGTGAGGGGACTAGCTCCTACGAGCAGTACTTC.

The gene calls are TRBV6-5 and TRBJ2-7, with D tentatively TRBD1 or TRBD2 (5 bases each). V gave up 6 bases and J gave up 4 bases, with 13 bases separating them. The germline gives CDR1 MNHEY, CDR2 SVGAGI. This CDR3 is built from 13 residues. CDR3 amino acids: CASSPPGQYEQYF. The CDR3 nucleotides are TGTGCCAGCAGCCCCCCGGGGCAATACGAGCAGTACTTC.

This chain links TRBV18 with TRBJ1-2, with 12 nucleotides matching TRBD1. Germline CDR1 and CDR2: KGHSH and LQKENI. The CDR3 totals 14 residues. Trimming at V came to 8 bases and at J to 7 bases, leaving 8 bases not matched to a gene. CDR3 sequence reads: CASTGDRGRIGYTF. The CDR3 DNA follows: TGTGCCAGCACCGGGGACAGGGGGCGAATTGGCTACACCTTC.

The genes are TRBV5-4 and TRBJ2-1, with TRBD2 matching over 7 bases. The CDR3 is 14 amino acids. Germline V lookup: CDR1 SGHNT, CDR2 YYREEE (reference sequence). Losses at the gene ends were 4 bases for V and 3 bases for J; bases not matched to a gene: 4. This CDR3 is CASSHREGYNEQFF. For the CDR3, the DNA is TGTGCCAGCAGCCATAGGGAGGGCTACAATGAGCAGTTCTTC. Supplemented by reference TRBV5-4 and TRBJ2-1, the full variable domain reads ETGVTQSPTHLIKTRGQQVTLRCSSQSGHNTVSWYQQALGQGPQFIFQYYREEENGRGNFPPRFSGLQFPNYSSELNVNALELDDSALYLCASSHREGYNEQFFGPGTRLTVL.

The chain joins TRBV7-9 to TRBJ2-3; D is perhaps TRBD2 (6 bases). This CDR3 spans 18 amino acids. CDR1 SEHNR and CDR2 FQNEAQ come from the germline V gene (reference sequence). V lost 2 bases and J 0 bases, leaving 18 bases between the germline ends. The DNA for the CDR3 is TGTGCCAGCAGCTTATATCCCCGGGAGTCCTCTAGCACAGATACGCAGTATTTT. It is translated as CASSLYPRESSSTDTQYF.

The J gene is TRBJ1-2, the V gene TRBV11-2, with 10 bases fitting TRBD1. Trimming at V came to 5 bases and at J to 6 bases, leaving 3 bases not matched to a gene. Germline loops: CDR1 SGHAT, CDR2 FQNNGV. The CDR3 covers 13 residues. CDR3: CASSGQGGDGYTF. The CDR3 bases are TGTGCCAGCAGCGGACAGGGGGGCGATGGCTACACCTTC.

The gene calls are TRBV29-1 and TRBJ2-3; tentative D call: TRBD2 (5 bases). Germline CDR1 is SQVTM and CDR2 is ANQGSEA. The CDR3 is 16 amino acids. V was cut by 4 bases and J by 3 bases, with 20 bases left in between. The CDR3 DNA follows: TGCAGCGTTGTAGGGATTGTAGGGCTAGCAACAGATACGCAGTATTTT. Amino acid sequence: CSVVGIVGLATDTQYF.

In its sample, this clone was seen many times. The J gene is TRBJ2-4, the V gene TRBV28; D is unresolved. V lost 6 bases and J 0 bases, leaving 12 bases between the germline ends. There are 15 residues in the CDR3. From germline, CDR1 is MDHEN and CDR2 SYDVKM. In DNA, the CDR3 is TGTGCCAGCAGGACTTATAACCTAGCCAAAAACATTCAGTACTTC. This sequence encodes CASRTYNLAKNIQYF.

The sample holds many counts of this clone. V gene TRBV4-2 combines with J gene TRBJ1-1, with D possibly being TRBD1 (5 bases). The V gene's germline CDR1 is LGHNA and CDR2 YNFKEQ. Trimming left V 4 bases short and J 4 bases short, with 10 bases between. The CDR3 totals 13 residues. The CDR3 sequence: CASSPTGLTEAFF. CDR3 nucleotide sequence: TGTGCCAGCAGCCCTACAGGTCTCACTGAAGCTTTCTTT.

This clone was detected a few times. This chain connects TRBV15 to TRBJ2-5, with 8 bases identical to TRBD1. Germline CDR1 LNHNV, CDR2 YYDKDF (reference sequence). There are 14 residues in the CDR3. With 5 bases clipped from V and 1 base from J, the junction kept 3 bases outside the gene matches. The CDR3 is CATSRTGRQETQYF. In DNA form, the CDR3 reads TGTGCCACCAGCCGGACAGGGCGCCAAGAGACCCAGTACTTC.

This chain connects TRBV7-2 to TRBJ2-1; TRBD2 matches 11 bases. The CDR3 sequence is 16 residues long. With 5 bases clipped from V and 4 bases from J, the junction kept 7 bases outside the gene matches. Per germline, CDR1 SGHTA and CDR2 FQGNSA. The CDR3, as DNA: TGTGCCAGCAGCCCTCCGGGACTAGCGGTTTACAATGAGCAGTTCTTC. Translating it yields CASSPPGLAVYNEQFF.

This clone was detected a few times. The genes are TRBV4-1 and TRBJ2-7, with 9 bases lining up with TRBD2. The CDR3 is 15 residues long. With V trimmed by 2 bases and J by 0 bases, 2 bases remained unmatched. Germline-derived CDR1 and CDR2 are MGHRA and YSYEKL. The CDR3 reads CASSQISGSSYEQYF. The CDR3 region has the DNA TGCGCCAGCAGCCAAATTAGCGGGAGCTCCTACGAGCAGTACTTC.

This clone has just a few counts. V is TRBV28 and J is TRBJ1-5, with D possibly matching TRBD1 (6 bases). CDR1 and CDR2 (germline): MDHEN, SYDVKM. The CDR3 has 15 residues. V was trimmed by 3 bases and J by 5 bases, leaving 14 bases between them. As DNA, the CDR3 is TGTGCCAGCAGTTTGGTGAAGGGGGGGGATCAGCCCCAGCATTTT. Residues: CASSLVKGGDQPQHF.

The rearrangement joins TRBV27 to TRBJ2-5; tentatively, D is TRBD1 (5 bases). Germline V CDR1 and CDR2: MNHEY, SMNVEV (reference sequence). The CDR3 runs to 14 residues. Trimming left V 1 base short and J 5 bases short, with 11 bases between. DNA for the CDR3: TGTGCCAGCAGTTTATTAGGGGCCGAGGAGACCCAGTACTTC. It encodes CASSLLGAEETQYF.